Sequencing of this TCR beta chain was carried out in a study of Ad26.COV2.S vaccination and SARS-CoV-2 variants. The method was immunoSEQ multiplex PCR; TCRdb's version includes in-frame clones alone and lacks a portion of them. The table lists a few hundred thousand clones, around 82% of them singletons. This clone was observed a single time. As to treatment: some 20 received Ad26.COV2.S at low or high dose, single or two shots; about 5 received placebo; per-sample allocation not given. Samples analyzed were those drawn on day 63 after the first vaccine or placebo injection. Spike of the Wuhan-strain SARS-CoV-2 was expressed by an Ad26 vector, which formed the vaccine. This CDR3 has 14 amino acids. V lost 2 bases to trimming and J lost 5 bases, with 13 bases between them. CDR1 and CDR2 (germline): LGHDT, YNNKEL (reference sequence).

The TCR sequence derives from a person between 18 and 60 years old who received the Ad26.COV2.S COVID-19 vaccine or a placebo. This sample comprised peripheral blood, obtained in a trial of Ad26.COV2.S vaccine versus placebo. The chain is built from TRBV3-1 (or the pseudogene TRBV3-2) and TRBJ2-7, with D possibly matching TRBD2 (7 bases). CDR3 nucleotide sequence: TGTGCCAGCAGCCAACGGGGGGCGGGACACGAGCAGTACTTC. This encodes CASSQRGAGHEQYF.